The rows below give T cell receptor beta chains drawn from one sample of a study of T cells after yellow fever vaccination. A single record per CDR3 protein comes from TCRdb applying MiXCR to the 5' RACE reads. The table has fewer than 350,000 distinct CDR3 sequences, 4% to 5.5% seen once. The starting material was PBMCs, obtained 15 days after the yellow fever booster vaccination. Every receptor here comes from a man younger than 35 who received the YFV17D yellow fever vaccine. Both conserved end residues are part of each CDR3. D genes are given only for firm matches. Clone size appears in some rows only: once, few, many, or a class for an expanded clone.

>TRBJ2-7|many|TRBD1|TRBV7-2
CASSFRQGLYEQYF
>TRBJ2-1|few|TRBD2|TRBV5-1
CASSLGSGAGGLQEQFF
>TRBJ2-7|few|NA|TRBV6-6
CASTQGLSYEQYF
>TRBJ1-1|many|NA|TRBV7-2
CASSLLGGRNAEAFF
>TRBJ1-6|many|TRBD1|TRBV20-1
CSATGQGGSPLHF
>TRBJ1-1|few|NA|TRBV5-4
CASSLSTDNTEAFF
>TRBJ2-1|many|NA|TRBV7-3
CASSLTVGSYNEQFF
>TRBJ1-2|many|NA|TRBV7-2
CASSLGRGNGYTF
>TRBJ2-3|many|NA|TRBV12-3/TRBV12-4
CASTTALGGTDTQYF
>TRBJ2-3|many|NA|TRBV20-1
CSARMAARIDTQYF
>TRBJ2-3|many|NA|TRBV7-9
CASSSRAEGGDTQYF
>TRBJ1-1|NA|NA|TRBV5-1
CASSLGGAYTEAFF
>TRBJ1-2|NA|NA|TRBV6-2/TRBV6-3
CASSIDSYGYTF